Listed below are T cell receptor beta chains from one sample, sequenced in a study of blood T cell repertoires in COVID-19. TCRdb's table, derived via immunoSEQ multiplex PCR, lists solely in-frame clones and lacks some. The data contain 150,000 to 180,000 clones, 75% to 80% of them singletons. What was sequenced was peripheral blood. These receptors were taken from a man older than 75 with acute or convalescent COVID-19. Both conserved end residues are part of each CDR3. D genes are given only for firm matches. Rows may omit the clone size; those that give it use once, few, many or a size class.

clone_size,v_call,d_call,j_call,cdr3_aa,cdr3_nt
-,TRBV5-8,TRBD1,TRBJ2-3,CASSLLGQPKTDTQYF,TGTGCCAGCAGCTTATTGGGACAGCCGAAGACAGATACGCAGTATTTT
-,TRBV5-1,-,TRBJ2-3,CASSPSTEPATDTQYF,TGCGCCAGCAGCCCCTCGACAGAGCCCGCCACAGATACGCAGTATTTT
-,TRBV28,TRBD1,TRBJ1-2,CASRGTGGFYGYTF,TGTGCCAGCAGAGGTACAGGGGGCTTCTATGGCTACACCTTC
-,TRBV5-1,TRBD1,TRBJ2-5,CASSVRDSQRETQYF,TGCGCCAGCAGCGTACGGGACAGCCAGAGAGAGACCCAGTACTTC
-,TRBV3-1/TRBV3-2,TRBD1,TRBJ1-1,CASSRFTGDNTEAFF,TGTGCCAGCAGCCGTTTTACAGGGGACAACACTGAAGCTTTCTTT
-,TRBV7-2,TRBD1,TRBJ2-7,CASSVTGTGPYEQYF,TGTGCCAGCAGCGTAACCGGGACAGGGCCCTACGAGCAGTACTTC
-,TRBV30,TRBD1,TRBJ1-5,CASQSTGANQPQHF,TGTGCCTCCCAATCGACAGGGGCGAATCAGCCCCAGCATTTT
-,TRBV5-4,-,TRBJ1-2,CASSQNYGYTF,TGTGCCAGCAGCCAGAACTATGGCTACACCTTC
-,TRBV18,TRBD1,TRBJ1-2,CASSPSGTEGYGYTF,TGTGCCAGCTCACCATCTGGGACAGAAGGCTATGGCTACACCTTC
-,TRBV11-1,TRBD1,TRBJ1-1,CASSLGQVRNTEAFF,TGTGCCAGCAGCTTGGGACAGGTTCGGAACACTGAAGCTTTCTTT
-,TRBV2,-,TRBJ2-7,CASLEDSYEQYF,TGTGCCAGCTTAGAAGACTCCTACGAGCAGTACTTC
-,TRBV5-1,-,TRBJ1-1,CASKEVPSGGNTEAFF,TGCGCCAGCAAAGAAGTCCCCTCCGGAGGAAACACTGAAGCTTTCTTT
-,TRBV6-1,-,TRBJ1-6,CASHTAGGGSPLHF,TGTGCCAGCCATACAGCGGGGGGTGGCTCACCCCTCCACTTT
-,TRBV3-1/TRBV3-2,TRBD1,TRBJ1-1,CASSQAAGGNTEAFF,TGTGCCAGCAGCCAAGCAGCAGGGGGGAACACTGAAGCTTTCTTT
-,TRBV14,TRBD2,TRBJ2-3,CASSQGGGAGTDTQYF,TGTGCCAGCAGCCAAGGCGGGGGGGCCGGCACAGATACGCAGTATTTT
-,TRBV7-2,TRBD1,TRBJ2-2,CASSSALDRVSTGELFF,TGTGCCAGCAGCTCGGCCTTGGACAGGGTATCCACCGGGGAGCTGTTTTTT
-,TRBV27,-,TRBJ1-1,CASSLTRLQNTEAFF,TGTGCCAGCAGTTTAACGCGACTCCAGAACACTGAAGCTTTCTTT
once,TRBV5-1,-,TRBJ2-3,CASSPLGDTQYF,TGCGCCAGCAGCCCCCTCGGAGATACGCAGTATTTT
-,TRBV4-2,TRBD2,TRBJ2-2,CASSQDKRLAGAGELFF,TGTGCCAGCAGCCAAGATAAGAGACTAGCGGGCGCCGGGGAGCTGTTTTTT
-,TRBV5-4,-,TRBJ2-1,CASTDRTYHDNEQFF,TGTGCCAGCACCGATCGGACATACCATGACAATGAGCAGTTCTTC
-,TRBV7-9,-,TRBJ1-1,CASSLSAGMNTEAFF,TGTGCCAGCAGCTTATCTGCAGGGATGAACACTGAAGCTTTCTTT
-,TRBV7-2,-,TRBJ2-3,CASSLDAIRTDTQYF,TGTGCCAGCAGCTTAGATGCGATCCGCACAGATACGCAGTATTTT
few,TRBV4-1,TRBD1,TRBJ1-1,CASSHGQENTEAFF,TGCGCCAGCAGCCATGGACAGGAGAACACTGAAGCTTTCTTT
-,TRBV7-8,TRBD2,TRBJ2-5,CASSLGTSGGAKETQYF,TGTGCCAGCAGCCTAGGGACTAGCGGGGGGGCCAAGGAGACCCAGTACTTC
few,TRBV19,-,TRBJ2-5,CASSISTATSGETQYF,TGTGCCAGTAGTATATCAACAGCTACCTCAGGGGAGACCCAGTACTTC
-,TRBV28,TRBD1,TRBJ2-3,CASRVQGLTDTQYF,TGTGCCAGCAGGGTACAGGGGCTAACAGATACGCAGTATTTT
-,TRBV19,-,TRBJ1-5,CASSITRVQPQHF,TGTGCCAGTAGTATAACGAGGGTGCAGCCCCAGCATTTT
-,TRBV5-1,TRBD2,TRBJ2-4,CASSLESGTSGLAKNIQYF,TGCGCCAGCAGCTTGGAATCCGGGACTAGCGGACTAGCCAAAAACATTCAGTACTTC
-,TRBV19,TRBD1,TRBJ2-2,CASTRDRGLSGELFF,TGTGCCAGTACCAGGGACAGGGGGCTCTCCGGGGAGCTGTTTTTT
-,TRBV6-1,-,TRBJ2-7,CASSDGRTRHYEQYF,TGTGCCAGCAGTGACGGAAGAACTAGACACTACGAGCAGTACTTC
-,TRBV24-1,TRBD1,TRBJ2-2,CATSEPGQGVTGELFF,TGTGCCACCAGTGAGCCGGGACAGGGGGTTACCGGGGAGCTGTTTTTT
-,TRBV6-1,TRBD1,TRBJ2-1,CASSEAGGQTNEQFF,TGTGCCAGCAGTGAAGCTGGGGGACAGACTAATGAGCAGTTCTTC
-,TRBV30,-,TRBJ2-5,CACPDKGAQETQYF,TGTGCCTGCCCGGATAAGGGAGCCCAAGAGACCCAGTACTTC
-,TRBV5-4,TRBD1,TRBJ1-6,CASSPRGENSPLHF,TGTGCCAGCAGCCCCAGGGGGGAAAATTCACCCCTCCACTTT
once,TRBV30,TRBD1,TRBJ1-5,CAWSDRGDQPQHF,TGTGCCTGGAGTGACAGGGGGGATCAGCCCCAGCATTTT
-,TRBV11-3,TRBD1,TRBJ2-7,CASGPGQGTYEQYF,TGTGCCAGCGGCCCGGGACAGGGGACTTACGAGCAGTACTTC
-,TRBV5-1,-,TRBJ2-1,CASSLIPGQIGNEQFF,TGCGCCAGCAGCCTCATTCCGGGACAAATTGGGAATGAGCAGTTCTTC
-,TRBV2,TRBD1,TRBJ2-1,CASSGGDRSAYNEQFF,TGTGCCAGCAGTGGTGGGGACAGGAGCGCCTACAATGAGCAGTTCTTC
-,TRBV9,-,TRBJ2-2,CASSVTPGSNTGELFF,TGTGCCAGCAGCGTGACCCCGGGGTCAAACACCGGGGAGCTGTTTTTT
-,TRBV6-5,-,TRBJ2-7,CASQGGGYEQYF,TGTGCCAGTCAGGGGGGTGGCTACGAGCAGTACTTC
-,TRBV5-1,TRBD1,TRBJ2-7,CASSLETGGGYEQYF,TGCGCCAGCAGCTTGGAGACAGGGGGCGGGTACGAGCAGTACTTC
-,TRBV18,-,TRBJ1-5,CASSPEATGSNQPQHF,TGTGCCAGCTCACCAGAAGCGACAGGTAGCAATCAGCCCCAGCATTTT
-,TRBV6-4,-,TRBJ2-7,CASSGGTTYEQYF,TGTGCCAGCAGTGGCGGTACAACCTACGAGCAGTACTTC
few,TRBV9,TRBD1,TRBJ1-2,CASREGTGSLYGYTF,TGTGCCAGCAGGGAGGGGACAGGTTCTCTCTATGGCTACACCTTC
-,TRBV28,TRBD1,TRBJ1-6,CASSSGNRGNSPLHF,TGTGCCAGCAGTTCCGGGAACAGGGGGAATTCACCCCTCCACTTT